The 29 T cell receptor beta chains below come from one sample, sequenced in a study of T cell repertoires in cytomegalovirus infection. Which antigens these TCRs recognize remains unknown. In TCRdb, the reads were re-called with MiXCR into one record per CDR3 protein. The data contain some 800,000 distinct CDR3 sequences, over 25% of them seen just once; the ten biggest clones take up roughly 12%. This specimen consisted of cultured CD8+ T cells from PBMCs, obtained from culture after CMV antigen stimulation. These receptor sequences come from a human donor in good health (CMV status not recorded). Some clones in this sample may be carry-over from other donors' samples.

V and J are TRBV6-4 and TRBJ2-3; no reliable D call. The CDR3 covers 13 residues. The germline CDR1 and CDR2 sequences are MRHNA and SNTAGT. V gave up 0 bases and J gave up 4 bases, with 5 bases separating them. The CDR3 region has the DNA TGTGCCAGCAGTGACTCGGGTCCAGATACGCAGTATTTT. Protein sequence: CASSDSGPDTQYF.

V usage is TRBV2 and J usage is TRBJ1-2, with D hard to call. From germline, CDR1 is SNHLY and CDR2 FYNNEI. V was trimmed by 8 bases and J by 10 bases, leaving 11 bases between them. The CDR3 length is 10 residues. DNA for the CDR3: TGTGCCAGCTTTAGAGGCGTCTACACCTTC. It is translated as CASFRGVYTF. The variable domain in full, completed from reference TRBV2 and TRBJ1-2, reads EPEVTQTPSHQVTQMGQEVILRCVPISNHLYFYWYRQILGQKVEFLVSFYNNEISEKSEIFDDQFSVERPDGSNFTLKIRSTKLEDSAMYFCASFRGVYTFGSGTRLTVV.

The V gene is TRBV15, the J gene TRBJ2-1, with TRBD1 identical over 7 bases. Trimming removed 2 bases from V and 2 bases from J; junction bases left unmatched: 3. This CDR3 comprises 15 residues. Germline CDR1 is LNHNV and CDR2 is YYDKDF (reference sequence). The CDR3 nucleotides read TGTGCCACCAGCAGAACAGGGGAACCCTACAATGAGCAGTTCTTC. As protein: CATSRTGEPYNEQFF.

This clonotype has just a few counts. This chain links TRBV19 with TRBJ2-6; D possibly matches TRBD1 or TRBD2 (5 bases each). V was pared by 3 bases and J by 11 bases, with 11 bases between. Germline V gene data show CDR1 as LNHDA and CDR2 as SQIVND (reference sequence). The CDR3 extends over 13 amino acids. The CDR3 region has the DNA TGTGCCAGTAGTATCGGGGCGCCAGACGTCCTGACTTTC. Translation gives CASSIGAPDVLTF.

This clonotype was seen a handful of times. The gene calls are TRBV7-9 and TRBJ1-2; D is unclear. CDR3 length: 10 residues. Trimming took off 10 bases at V and 4 bases at J, with 7 bases between the two ends. Germline V gives CDR1 SEHNR, CDR2 FQNEAQ (reference sequence). The CDR3 loop is CAIMSYGYTF. DNA for the CDR3: TGTGCCATTATGTCCTATGGCTACACCTTC.

This clonotype has ten or more counts. The genes are TRBV7-8 and TRBJ1-1; a weak D match, TRBD1 (5 bases). This CDR3 is 15 amino acids long. CDR1 is SGHVS and CDR2 is FQNEAQ in the germline V gene. Deletions cut 5 bases from V and 3 bases from J, with 16 bases between. The CDR3 DNA sequence: TGTGCCAGCAGCAGCCGGGACCCATTTCACACTGAAGCTTTCTTT. This translates into CASSSRDPFHTEAFF.

The chain couples TRBV6-5 to TRBJ1-2; D is unclear. Germline V gene data show CDR1 as MNHEY and CDR2 as SVGAGI. Trimming shortened V by 7 bases and J by 6 bases, and 12 bases separated the two germline ends. The CDR3 totals 12 residues. DNA of the CDR3: TGTGCCAGCATAGGAGGAGGGAATGGCTACACCTTC. Encoded protein: CASIGGGNGYTF.

The genes are TRBV6-8 and TRBJ2-5; D is unclear. V gave up 2 bases and J gave up 0 bases, with 7 bases separating them. There are 14 residues in the CDR3. CDR1 MNHGY and CDR2 SAAAGT come from the germline V gene. The CDR3 loop reads CASSYTMYQETQYF. Here the CDR3 DNA reads TGTGCCAGCAGTTACACGATGTACCAAGAGACCCAGTACTTC.

The chain recombines TRBV24-1 with TRBJ2-1; D possibly matches TRBD1 or TRBD2 (5 bases each). V was shortened by 8 bases and J by 0 bases, with 13 bases between the two germline ends. In germline, CDR1 is KGHDR, CDR2 SFDVKD. There are 15 residues in the CDR3. Written as DNA, the CDR3 is TGTGCCACCATTGACGAGGGGATCTCCTACAATGAGCAGTTCTTC. It encodes CATIDEGISYNEQFF.

The chain combines TRBV4-3 with TRBJ1-1; D is ambiguous. V lost 1 base and J lost 4, with 13 bases in between. CDR1 and CDR2 (germline): LGHNA, YSLEER. The CDR3 consists of 15 residues. The CDR3 loop is CASSQADVALTEAFF. As DNA, the CDR3 is TGCGCCAGCAGCCAAGCGGATGTGGCTCTCACTGAAGCTTTCTTT.

This clonotype was picked up a small number of times. The chain employs TRBV7-9 and TRBJ1-1; TRBD1 agrees at 9 bases. V lost 5 bases and J lost 0; bases outside the gene matches: 13. CDR3 size: 18 residues. CDR1 and CDR2 from the germline V gene are SEHNR and FQNEAQ (reference sequence). The DNA of the CDR3 is TGTGCCAGCAGCCCCCAGACAGGGGGTGACAGACTGAACACTGAAGCTTTCTTT. It codes for CASSPQTGGDRLNTEAFF.

This clonotype was counted many times. The V and J genes are TRBV7-2 and TRBJ1-2, with 10 bases that match TRBD1. V lost 5 bases to trimming and J lost 3 bases; unmatched junction nucleotides: 3. CDR1 is SGHTA, CDR2 FQGNSA, per germline. The CDR3 totals 14 residues. The CDR3: CASSTGTGDYGYTF. CDR3 bases: TGTGCCAGCAGCACCGGGACAGGGGACTATGGCTACACCTTC.

The genes are TRBV25-1 and TRBJ2-6; TRBD1 matches at 7 bases. There are 16 residues in the CDR3. Germline V gene lookup returns CDR1 MGHDK and CDR2 SYGVNS. Trimming at V came to 4 bases and at J to 0 bases, leaving 3 bases not matched to a gene. The CDR3 loop reads CASSGDSFSGANVLTF. CDR3 in DNA: TGTGCCAGCAGTGGGGACAGTTTCTCTGGGGCCAACGTCCTGACTTTC.

This clonotype was picked up many times. The chain combines TRBV7-8 with TRBJ2-5; D is possibly TRBD1 (6 bases). This CDR3 is built from 14 residues. Trimming removed 1 base from V and 4 bases from J, with 10 bases in between. CDR1 SGHVS and CDR2 FQNEAQ come from the germline V gene. The CDR3 DNA sequence: TGTGCCAGCAGCTTAGGGTCAGGGGCAGAGACCCAGTACTTC. It is translated as CASSLGSGAETQYF.

V and J are TRBV10-3 and TRBJ1-2; D is perhaps TRBD1 (6 bases). The germline gives CDR1 ENHRY, CDR2 SYGVKD. This CDR3 has 12 amino acids. The V end was cut by 6 bases, the J end by 4 bases, with 9 bases between. The DNA of the CDR3 is TGTGCCATCAGAGGGGGGTCCTATGGCTACACCTTC. It encodes CAIRGGSYGYTF.

This clonotype was detected many times. The chain uses TRBV7-9 and TRBJ2-2; 8 bases are a match to TRBD1. This CDR3 region has 16 residues. The V and J ends lost 4 bases and 0 bases, in that order; junction bases with no gene match: 4. Germline CDR1 SEHNR, CDR2 FQNEAQ (reference sequence). The CDR3 reads CASSSLTGANTGELFF. Here the CDR3 DNA reads TGTGCCAGCAGCTCCCTGACAGGGGCGAACACCGGGGAGCTGTTTTTT. The variable domain in full, with the rest retrieved from reference TRBV7-9 and TRBJ2-2, is DTGVSQNPRHKITKRGQNVTFRCDPISEHNRLYWYRQTLGQGPEFLTYFQNEAQLEKSRLLSDRFSAERPKGSFSTLEIQRTEQGDSAMYLCASSSLTGANTGELFFGEGSRLTVL.

This clonotype has ten or more counts. The V call is TRBV7-8, the J call TRBJ2-5; D may be TRBD1 or TRBD2 (5 bases each). This CDR3 has 17 amino acids. V dropped 2 bases and J dropped 4 bases, with 20 bases sitting between them. The germline gives CDR1 SGHVS, CDR2 FQNEAQ. In DNA, the CDR3 is TGTGCCAGCAGCTTACGATTTGGAACGGGGCCGGGAGAGACCCAGTACTTC. This sequence encodes CASSLRFGTGPGETQYF.

The sample holds a few counts of this clonotype. The rearrangement uses TRBV11-2 and TRBJ2-5; 9 bases agree with TRBD2. V trimming: 2 bases; J trimming: 3 bases; junction bases outside the gene matches: 4. Germline V gene lookup returns CDR1 SGHAT and CDR2 FQNNGV. There are 15 residues in the CDR3. CDR3 amino acids: CASSLLRGGKETQYF. For the CDR3, the DNA is TGTGCCAGCAGCTTACTGCGGGGGGGGAAAGAGACCCAGTACTTC. Combining the CDR3 with reference TRBV11-2 and TRBJ2-5 gives the whole variable domain EAGVAQSPRYKIIEKRQSVAFWCNPISGHATLYWYQQILGQGPKLLIQFQNNGVVDDSQLPKDRFSAERLKGVDSTLKIQPAKLEDSAVYLCASSLLRGGKETQYFGPGTRLLVL.

V gene TRBV4-1 combines with J gene TRBJ2-1; weak D call: TRBD1 (6 bases). The V end lost 4 bases, the J end lost 5 bases, and 21 bases lay between the germline ends. This CDR3 has 17 amino acids. The V gene's germline CDR1 is MGHRA and CDR2 YSYEKL. The CDR3 region is CASSLYYRQERNNEQFF. The CDR3 DNA reads as TGCGCCAGCAGCCTTTACTACCGACAGGAAAGAAACAATGAGCAGTTCTTC.

This clonotype was seen only a few times. The CDR3 DNA reads as TGTGCCATCAGTGAGTCGAGGGGCAGGGGGCGCACCGGGGAGCTGTTTTTT. It specifies CAISESRGRGRTGELFF. The chain links TRBV10-3 to TRBJ2-2; 8 nucleotides match TRBD1. J lost 4 bases, V lost 0 bases, and 7 bases had no gene match. The CDR3 has 17 residues. The germline CDR1 and CDR2 sequences are ENHRY and SYGVKD.

This clonotype was seen more than once but under ten times. Mismatch with germline at one junction end may stem from a read error. The CDR3 coding sequence is TGTGCCAGCAGCCAACGGACAGATTCCTACAATGAGCAGTTCTTT. Its protein is CASSQRTDSYNEQFF. The chain joins TRBV14 to TRBJ2-1; a weak D match, TRBD1 (6 bases). The CDR3 runs to 15 residues. Germline assignment: CDR1 SGHDN and CDR2 FVKESK.

The genes are TRBV7-6 and TRBJ2-3; 7 positions agree with TRBD2. Trimming removed 3 bases from V and 0 bases from J; junction bases left unmatched: 6. Germline-derived CDR1 and CDR2 are SGHVS and FNYEAQ. The CDR3 is 16 amino acids. The CDR3 reads CASSFLGGVSTDTQYF. The CDR3 DNA is TGTGCCAGCAGCTTTCTGGGGGGGGTCAGCACAGATACGCAGTATTTT.

The CDR3 region is CASSLEWPTIGYGYTF. CDR3 in DNA: TGTGCCAGCAGCTTGGAATGGCCTACTATCGGCTATGGCTACACCTTC. The gene calls are TRBV5-5 and TRBJ1-2; D is unresolved. Germline CDR1 and CDR2: SGHKS and YYEKEE (reference sequence). V was clipped by 0 bases and J by 4 bases, with 16 bases between them. The CDR3 has 16 amino acids.

The V call is TRBV12-3 or TRBV12-4, the J call TRBJ2-2; 8 bases are shared with TRBD2. V was clipped by 2 bases and J by 1 base; unmatched bases: 3. The CDR3 totals 16 residues. CDR3 DNA: TGTGCCAGCAGTTTAAGGACTAGCTTGAACACCGGGGAGCTGTTTTTT. This codes for CASSLRTSLNTGELFF.

This clonotype was picked up a small number of times. The genes are TRBV6-6 and TRBJ1-4; tentative D call: TRBD1 (6 bases). Germline CDR1 reads MNHNY; CDR2 reads SVGAGI (reference sequence). The CDR3 covers 14 residues. Deletions cut 6 bases from V and 1 base from J, with 9 bases between. Here the CDR3 DNA reads TGTGCCAGCAGCTCAGGGGTAACTAATGAAAAACTGTTTTTT. Amino acids: CASSSGVTNEKLFF.

In its sample, this clonotype was seen once. The gene calls are TRBV6-1 and TRBJ1-3, with a possible D match to TRBD1 (5 bases). Per germline, CDR1 MNHNS and CDR2 SASEGT. The CDR3 runs 16 residues. Trimming took off 0 bases at V and 2 bases at J, with 11 bases between the two ends. The CDR3, as DNA: TGTGCCAGCAGTGAAGCGCAATGGGGCGCTGGAAACACCATATATTTT. Amino acids: CASSEAQWGAGNTIYF.

This clonotype occurred a few times. This rearrangement joins TRBV7-9 to TRBJ2-2; D assignment may be TRBD1 or TRBD2 (5 bases each). Germline loops: CDR1 SEHNR, CDR2 FQNEAQ (reference sequence). This CDR3 spans 19 amino acids. The germline V and J ends were trimmed by 8 bases and 7 bases, with 32 bases remaining between them. In DNA form, the CDR3 reads TGTGCCAGCCTCTCCCGGGACGGACCCCCCGAGGCTACCGGCGGGGAGCTGTTTTTT. This sequence encodes CASLSRDGPPEATGGELFF.

In this sample, this clonotype turned up a few times. This chain connects TRBV7-9 to TRBJ1-2; no clear D. With 2 bases removed from V and 8 bases from J, the gap between germline ends came to 12 bases. The germline CDR1 and CDR2 sequences are SEHNR and FQNEAQ (reference sequence). The CDR3 covers 13 residues. CDR3 sequence: CASSLPGVKGYTF. CDR3 coding DNA: TGTGCCAGCAGCTTACCTGGAGTAAAGGGCTACACCTTC. The complete variable domain, with remaining parts taken from reference TRBV7-9 and TRBJ1-2, reads DTGVSQNPRHKITKRGQNVTFRCDPISEHNRLYWYRQTLGQGPEFLTYFQNEAQLEKSRLLSDRFSAERPKGSFSTLEIQRTEQGDSAMYLCASSLPGVKGYTFGSGTRLTVV.

This clonotype was found once. The junction shows a germline mismatch at one end, possibly a read error. The chain has TRBV7-6 and TRBJ2-5; the match to TRBD1 covers 7 bases. This CDR3 has 16 amino acids. Germline-derived CDR1 and CDR2 are SGHVS and FNYEAQ. The CDR3 nucleotides are TGTGCCAACAGCACCGGAACGGACAGGTTCGTTGAGACCCAGTACTTC. Its protein is CANSTGTDRFVETQYF.